There are many counts of the clone carrying this T cell receptor beta chain. Amplification of TCR alpha and beta CDR3 regions from RNA used iRepertoire nested multiplex PCR. TCRdb independently ran MiXCR on the multiplex PCR reads; one entry per CDR3 protein. The data contain under 130,000 distinct CDR3 sequences, around 30% of them seen just once; the ten biggest clones take up 44%. With 0 bases removed from V and 2 bases from J, the gap between germline ends came to 15 bases. CDR3 length equals 17 residues. Germline V gene sequence: CDR1 LGHNA, CDR2 YSLEER. The entry originates in a study of glioma-infiltrating T cells.

The sample taken for sequencing was glioma tissue, nonneoplastic brain tissue, or PBMCs (not recorded which). This TCR derives from a human donor with low-grade glioma or glioblastoma, undergoing nonglioma brain surgery, or in good health (not recorded which). The chain combines TRBV4-3 with TRBJ2-3, with a weak D call TRBD1 (6 bases). The CDR3 protein is CASSQERTVGFTDTQYF. DNA of the CDR3: TGCGCCAGCAGCCAAGAAAGGACAGTGGGTTTCACAGATACGCAGTATTTT.